This note documents a single T cell receptor (beta chain) sequence. Its target is not known. Germline V gene lookup returns CDR1 SGDLS and CDR2 YYNGEE. The ends lost 6 bases at V and 1 base at J; junction bases unmatched: 4. This CDR3 comprises 14 residues. These data belong to a study of T-cell memory formation after mild COVID-19. Regarding the study as a whole: Cross-reactive memory appears to have joined, as suggested by some responding clones showing up in pre-infection memory. Contracting clones localized mainly to CM and EM when CD4+ and mainly to EMRA when CD8+. SARS-CoV-2 specificity was not confirmed for second-wave clones peaking on day 37.

5'RACE primed at constant segments yielded TCR alpha and TCR beta cDNA libraries bearing sample barcodes and UMIs. From the 5' RACE reads, TCRdb called clonotypes with MiXCR, one entry per CDR3 protein. The sample contains about 110,000 distinct CDR3 sequences, approximately 14% of which appear only once. The V call is TRBV9, the J call TRBJ2-3, with 8 bases identical to TRBD1. Sample: PBMCs or a T cell subset sorted from them (not recorded which). The sequence was obtained from a man aged 18 to 30 who had mild COVID-19 (a few samples of this study predate the infection). Cell type and time point are not known. In DNA, the CDR3 is TGTGCCAGCAACCCGGACAGGGGCACAGATACGCAGTATTTT. Translated, it gives CASNPDRGTDTQYF.